The source of this T cell receptor (beta chain) is a study of cytomegalovirus exposure and HLA in healthy donors. Study observations and caveats: Using a false discovery rate of 0.05, a later analysis showed that approximately 18,000 TCR beta sequences were associated with HLA alleles.

The CDR3 extends over 18 amino acids. V was pared by 5 bases and J by 5 bases, with 18 bases of the junction left unmatched. Germline values: CDR1 LNHNV, CDR2 YYDKDF (reference sequence). Points on this clone: No antigen is known for it.

A multiplex PCR was run with 60 Vbeta primers and 13 Jbeta primers. Produced via immunoSEQ multiplex PCR; TCRdb's table is partial and in-frame only. The sample lists 150,000 or so clones, less than 90% occurring once. The clonotype originates from a male donor in good health and CMV-seropositive. The specimen sequenced was PBMCs. V usage is TRBV15 and J usage is TRBJ2-7; 10 bases align to TRBD1. CDR3 DNA: TGTGCCACCAGCCGGAGGGGTTTTCCCGGGACAGGGGATGACGAGCAGTACTTC. Translating gives CATSRRGFPGTGDDEQYF.